This passage covers 4 T cell receptor beta chains from one sample sequenced in a study of T-cell reconstitution after alpha-beta-depleted transplantation in children. Preparation of the TCRbeta library used unique molecular identifiers. TCRdb called the PCR reads again in MiXCR, with one record for every CDR3 protein. The sample comprises 210,000 or so distinct CDR3 sequences, about a tenth of which are singletons, and less than 8% rests with the top ten. This specimen was PBMCs from the stem cell graft donor, taken from the stem cell graft. The receptor source for this set is a human donor who donated a stem cell graft to a child with acute lymphoblastic leukemia.

The V and J genes are TRBV12-3 or TRBV12-4 and TRBJ2-1; D not resolved. The germline V and J ends were trimmed by 3 bases and 4 bases, with 13 bases remaining between them. CDR3 length: 15 amino acids. CDR3 residues: CASSLGGSHYNEQFF. CDR3 in DNA: TGTGCCAGCAGTTTGGGTGGATCACATTACAATGAGCAGTTCTTC.

The V call is TRBV12-3 or TRBV12-4, the J call TRBJ1-2, with a tentative D call TRBD1 (6 bases). Between the trimmed V and J ends, which lost 7 bases and 2 bases, there was a span of 11 bases. The CDR3 sequence is 13 residues long. The CDR3: CASTRTENYGYTF. The CDR3 DNA follows: TGTGCCAGCACCCGGACAGAGAACTATGGCTACACCTTC.

This clonotype has more than one count but fewer than ten. The chain joins TRBV10-3 to TRBJ1-3, with a weak D call TRBD1 (6 bases). Germline V gene sequence: CDR1 ENHRY, CDR2 SYGVKD. The CDR3 has 14 residues. V dropped 10 bases and J dropped 1 base, with 14 bases sitting between them. In DNA, the CDR3 is TGTGCCAGCGTACAGGGTGATTCTGGAAACACCATATATTTT. As protein: CASVQGDSGNTIYF.

This clonotype came up a few times. The V call is TRBV10-3, the J call TRBJ2-7; the match to TRBD2 covers 8 bases. With 11 bases clipped from V and 7 bases from J, the junction kept 16 bases outside the gene matches. In germline, CDR1 is ENHRY, CDR2 SYGVKD. The CDR3 has 14 residues. The CDR3 sequence: CAAGIAGSTPEQYF. The CDR3 region has the DNA TGTGCCGCCGGTATAGCGGGGAGTACGCCAGAGCAGTACTTC.